The 9 T cell receptor beta chains below all came from one sample that was sequenced in a study of blood T cell repertoires in COVID-19. Using immunoSEQ multiplex PCR, the repertoire was profiled, and TCRdb retains in-frame clones only, with some absent. The sample lists roughly 86,000 clones, 91% seen once, with under 2.5% in the top ten. The sequencing input was peripheral blood. The receptors here all came from a woman between 50 and 59 years old in a cohort sampled during active COVID-19.

The chain links TRBV6-1 to TRBJ1-2, with a weak D call TRBD1 (5 bases). This CDR3 has 18 residues. Between the trimmed V and J ends, which lost 2 bases and 4 bases, there was a span of 23 bases. Germline loops: CDR1 MNHNS, CDR2 SASEGT. CDR3 region: CASSEFGQGNPSAYGYTF. CDR3 sequence (DNA): TGTGCCAGCAGTGAATTTGGTCAGGGTAACCCCTCCGCCTATGGCTACACCTTC.

The chain recombines TRBV5-8 with TRBJ1-5; 7 bases match TRBD1. From germline, CDR1 is SGHTS and CDR2 YDEGEE. The CDR3 spans 14 residues. The ends lost 0 bases at V and 6 bases at J; junction bases unmatched: 3. CDR3 DNA sequence: TGTGCCAGCAGCTTGGAAGGGGGCAGTCAGCCCCAGCATTTT. It encodes CASSLEGGSQPQHF.

This chain joins TRBV5-6 and TRBJ2-7, with unresolved D. The V and J ends lost 1 base and 5 bases respectively, with 10 bases between them. The CDR3 length is 13 residues. The germline V gene has CDR1 SGHDT and CDR2 YYEEEE. As DNA, the CDR3 is TGTGCCAGCAGCTTGACTAACCCTGACGAGCAGTACTTC. Encoded protein: CASSLTNPDEQYF.

The rearrangement joins TRBV7-6 to TRBJ2-5; TRBD2 agrees at 10 bases. The CDR3 loop spans 16 amino acids. J was trimmed by 7 bases and V by 3 bases; bases with no gene match: 11. The germline V gene encodes CDR1 SGHVS and CDR2 FNYEAQ. The CDR3 DNA sequence: TGTGCCAGCAGCTTTTCCAGCGGGAGGGCCGGAGGGACCCAGTACTTC. It translates to CASSFSSGRAGGTQYF.

V and J are TRBV27 and TRBJ2-7; D might be TRBD1 (5 bases). The CDR3 has 15 residues. Germline V CDR1 and CDR2: MNHEY, SMNVEV (reference sequence). V was shortened by 3 bases and J by 0 bases, with 12 bases between the two germline ends. The CDR3 sequence: CASSFIRGLSYEQYF. For the CDR3, the DNA is TGTGCCAGCAGTTTCATTAGGGGTCTCTCCTACGAGCAGTACTTC.

This clone was detected once. This chain uses TRBV30 with TRBJ1-5; D is uncertain. Per germline, CDR1 GTSNPN and CDR2 SVGIG (reference sequence). The CDR3 extends over 15 amino acids. The V end was cut by 0 bases, the J end by 4 bases, with 13 bases between. The CDR3, as DNA: TGTGCCTGGAGTGTTTCATTAGGAGGAAATCAGCCCCAGCATTTT. As protein: CAWSVSLGGNQPQHF.

V and J are TRBV6-1 and TRBJ1-5, with 9 nucleotides matching TRBD1. CDR1 MNHNS and CDR2 SASEGT come from the germline V gene. The trim removed 2 bases at V and 9 bases at J, leaving 8 bases unmatched. The CDR3 runs 15 residues. CDR3 amino acids: CASSERGQGGSPQHF. DNA of the CDR3: TGTGCCAGCAGTGAAAGGGGACAGGGTGGTTCGCCCCAGCATTTT.

This rearrangement joins TRBV3-1 (or the pseudogene TRBV3-2) to TRBJ2-7; no firm D call. V was trimmed by 4 bases and J by 4 bases, leaving 5 bases between them. The CDR3 consists of 11 residues. CDR1 and CDR2 (germline): LGHDT, YNNKEL (reference sequence). The CDR3 is CASSRTYEQYF. The DNA for the CDR3 is TGTGCCAGCAGCCGCACTTACGAGCAGTACTTC.

This clone has more than one count but fewer than ten. CDR3 in DNA: TGTGCCAGCAGCCCAATCCGGACTAGCGGGAACCATGAGCAGTTCTTC. The encoded protein is CASSPIRTSGNHEQFF. The rearrangement uses TRBV3-1 (or the pseudogene TRBV3-2) and TRBJ2-1; 12 nucleotides agree with TRBD2. J was trimmed by 8 bases and V by 4 bases; bases with no gene match: 9. Looked up from germline, CDR1 is LGHDT and CDR2 is YNNKEL (reference sequence). CDR3 size: 16 residues.